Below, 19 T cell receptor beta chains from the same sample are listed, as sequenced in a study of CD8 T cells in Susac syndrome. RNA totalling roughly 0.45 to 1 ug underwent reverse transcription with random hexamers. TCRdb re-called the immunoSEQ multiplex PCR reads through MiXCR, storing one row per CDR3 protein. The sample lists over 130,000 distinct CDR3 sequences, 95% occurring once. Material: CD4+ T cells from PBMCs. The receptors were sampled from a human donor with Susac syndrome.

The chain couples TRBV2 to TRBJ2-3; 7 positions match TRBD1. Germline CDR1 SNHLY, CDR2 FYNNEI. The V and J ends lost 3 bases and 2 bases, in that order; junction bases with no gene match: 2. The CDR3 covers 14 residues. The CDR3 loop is CASSDDRATDTQYF. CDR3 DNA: TGTGCCAGCAGTGACGACAGGGCCACAGATACGCAGTATTTT.

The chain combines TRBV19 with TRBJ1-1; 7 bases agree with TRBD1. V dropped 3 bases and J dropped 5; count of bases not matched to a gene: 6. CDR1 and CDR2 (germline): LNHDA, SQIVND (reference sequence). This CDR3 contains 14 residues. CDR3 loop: CASSIGQGVTEAFF. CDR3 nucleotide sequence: TGTGCCAGTAGTATCGGGCAGGGGGTTACTGAAGCTTTCTTT. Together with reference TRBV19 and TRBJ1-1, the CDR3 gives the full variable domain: DGGITQSPKYLFRKEGQNVTLSCEQNLNHDAMYWYRQDPGQGLRLIYYSQIVNDFQKGDIAEGYSVSREKKESFPLTVTSAQKNPTAFYLCASSIGQGVTEAFFGQGTRLTVV.

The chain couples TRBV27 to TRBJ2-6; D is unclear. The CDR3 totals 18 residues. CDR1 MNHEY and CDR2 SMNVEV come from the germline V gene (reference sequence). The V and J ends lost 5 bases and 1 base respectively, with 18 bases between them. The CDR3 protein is CASSREPPKGSGANVLTF. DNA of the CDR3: TGTGCCAGCAGTCGAGAGCCGCCCAAGGGATCTGGGGCCAACGTCCTGACTTTC. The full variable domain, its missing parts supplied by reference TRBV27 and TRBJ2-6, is EAQVTQNPRYLITVTGKKLTVTCSQNMNHEYMSWYRQDPGLGLRQIYYSMNVEVTDKGDVPEGYKVSRKEKRNFPLILESPSPNQTSLYFCASSREPPKGSGANVLTFGAGSRLTVL.

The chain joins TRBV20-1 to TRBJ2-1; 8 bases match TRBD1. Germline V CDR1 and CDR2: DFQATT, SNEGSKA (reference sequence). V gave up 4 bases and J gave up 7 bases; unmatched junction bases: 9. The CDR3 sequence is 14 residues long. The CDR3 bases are TGCAGTGCTAACACTGACAGGGGATATAATGAGCAGTTCTTC. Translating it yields CSANTDRGYNEQFF.

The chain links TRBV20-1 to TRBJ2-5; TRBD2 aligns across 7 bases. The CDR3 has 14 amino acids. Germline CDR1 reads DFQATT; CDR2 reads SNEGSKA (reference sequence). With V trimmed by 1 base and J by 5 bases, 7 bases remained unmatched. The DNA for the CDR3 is TGCAGTGCTAGAGTCCCAGCGGGGAGGGAGACCCAGTACTTC. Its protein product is CSARVPAGRETQYF.

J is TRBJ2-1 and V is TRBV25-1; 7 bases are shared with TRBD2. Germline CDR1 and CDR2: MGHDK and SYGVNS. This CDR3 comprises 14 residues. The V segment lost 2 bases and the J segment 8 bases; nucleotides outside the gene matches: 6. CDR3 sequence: CASSESGAGDEQFF. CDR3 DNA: TGTGCCAGCAGTGAAAGCGGGGCCGGGGATGAGCAGTTCTTC.

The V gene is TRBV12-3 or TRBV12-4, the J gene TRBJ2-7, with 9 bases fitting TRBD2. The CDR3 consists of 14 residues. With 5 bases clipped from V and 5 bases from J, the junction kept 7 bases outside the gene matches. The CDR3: CASSLGLATNEQYF. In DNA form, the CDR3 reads TGTGCCAGCAGTCTAGGACTAGCGACCAACGAGCAGTACTTC.

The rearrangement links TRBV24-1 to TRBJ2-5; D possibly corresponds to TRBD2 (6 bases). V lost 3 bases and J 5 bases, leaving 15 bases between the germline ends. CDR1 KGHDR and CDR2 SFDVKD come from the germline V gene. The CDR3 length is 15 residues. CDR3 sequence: CATSDAGTGGETQYF. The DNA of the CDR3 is TGTGCCACCAGTGATGCCGGGACTGGCGGGGAGACCCAGTACTTC.

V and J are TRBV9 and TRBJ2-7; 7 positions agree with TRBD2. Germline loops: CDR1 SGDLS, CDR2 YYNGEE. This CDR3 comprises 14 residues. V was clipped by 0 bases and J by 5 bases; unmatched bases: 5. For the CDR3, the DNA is TGTGCCAGCAGCGTAGAACCCCGGGGGGACGAGCAGTACTTC. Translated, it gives CASSVEPRGDEQYF.

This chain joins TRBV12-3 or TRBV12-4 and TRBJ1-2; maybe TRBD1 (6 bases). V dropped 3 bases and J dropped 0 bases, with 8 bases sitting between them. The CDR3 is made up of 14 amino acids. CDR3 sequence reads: CASSFRTANYGYTF. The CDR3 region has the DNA TGTGCCAGCAGTTTTCGGACAGCTAACTATGGCTACACCTTC.

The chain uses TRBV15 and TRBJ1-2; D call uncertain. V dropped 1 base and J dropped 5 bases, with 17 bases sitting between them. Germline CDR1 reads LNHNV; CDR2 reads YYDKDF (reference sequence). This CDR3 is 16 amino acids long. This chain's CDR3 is CATSRGYNSQRYGYTF. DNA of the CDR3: TGTGCCACCAGCAGAGGATATAACAGTCAACGGTATGGCTACACCTTC.

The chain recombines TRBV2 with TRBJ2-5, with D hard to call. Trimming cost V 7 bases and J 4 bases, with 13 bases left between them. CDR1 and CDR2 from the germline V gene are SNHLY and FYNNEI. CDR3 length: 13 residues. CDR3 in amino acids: CASKKFESETQYF. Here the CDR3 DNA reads TGTGCCAGCAAAAAGTTCGAGTCAGAGACCCAGTACTTC.

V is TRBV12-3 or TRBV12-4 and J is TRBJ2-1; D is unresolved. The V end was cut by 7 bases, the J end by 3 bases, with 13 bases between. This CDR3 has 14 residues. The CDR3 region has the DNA TGTGCCAGCACCTTACCGGAAATCTACAATGAGCAGTTCTTC. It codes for CASTLPEIYNEQFF.

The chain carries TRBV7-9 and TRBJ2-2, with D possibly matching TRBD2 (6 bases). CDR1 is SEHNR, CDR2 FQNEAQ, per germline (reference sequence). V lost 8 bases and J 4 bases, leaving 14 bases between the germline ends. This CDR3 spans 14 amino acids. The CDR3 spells CASEKGGTTGELFF. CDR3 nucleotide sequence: TGTGCCAGCGAAAAGGGAGGTACCACCGGGGAGCTGTTTTTT.

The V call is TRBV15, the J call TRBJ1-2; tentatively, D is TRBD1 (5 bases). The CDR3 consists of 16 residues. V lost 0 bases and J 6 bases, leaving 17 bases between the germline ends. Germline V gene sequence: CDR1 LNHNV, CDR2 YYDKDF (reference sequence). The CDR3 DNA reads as TGTGCCACCAGCAGAGATCGAGTCGGGGGGTTGGATGGCTACACCTTC. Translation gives CATSRDRVGGLDGYTF.

This CDR3 is CAWSVVSSEAFF. The DNA for the CDR3 is TGTGCCTGGAGTGTAGTAAGCAGTGAAGCTTTCTTT. V and J are TRBV30 and TRBJ1-1; no firm D call. Per germline, CDR1 GTSNPN and CDR2 SVGIG (reference sequence). This CDR3 region has 12 residues. Trimming took 0 bases from V and 7 from J, leaving 9 bases between them.

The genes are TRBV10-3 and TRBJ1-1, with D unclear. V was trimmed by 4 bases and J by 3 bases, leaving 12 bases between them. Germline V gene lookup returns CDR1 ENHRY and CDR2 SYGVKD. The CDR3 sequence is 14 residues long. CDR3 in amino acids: CAISAGKSDTEAFF. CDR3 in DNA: TGTGCCATCAGTGCAGGCAAGTCGGACACTGAAGCTTTCTTT.

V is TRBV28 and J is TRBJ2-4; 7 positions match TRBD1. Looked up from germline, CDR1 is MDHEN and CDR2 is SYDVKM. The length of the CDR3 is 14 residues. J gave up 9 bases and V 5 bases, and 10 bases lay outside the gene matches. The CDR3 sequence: CASSPPNRGTIQYF. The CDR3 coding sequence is TGTGCCAGCAGTCCCCCAAACAGGGGAACCATTCAGTACTTC.

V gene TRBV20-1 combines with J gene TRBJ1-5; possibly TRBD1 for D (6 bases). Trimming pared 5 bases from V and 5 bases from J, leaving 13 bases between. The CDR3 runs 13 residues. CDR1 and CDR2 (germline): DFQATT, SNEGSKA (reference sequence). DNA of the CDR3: TGCAGTGCTTTACAGGGAGGGGATCAGCCCCAGCATTTT. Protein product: CSALQGGDQPQHF.